These 21 T cell receptor beta chains came from one sample sequenced in a study of blood T cell repertoires in COVID-19. Sequencing was performed with immunoSEQ multiplex PCR; in TCRdb, only in-frame clones are kept and a portion is missing. Of approximately 25,000 clones listed, about four fifths are singletons. Sequenced input: peripheral blood. These receptors all come from a man at least 80 years old with active or convalescent COVID-19.

The V and J genes are TRBV11-2 and TRBJ2-7, with TRBD1 matching over 7 bases. The CDR3 spans 14 residues. V was pared by 0 bases and J by 3 bases, with 2 bases of the junction left unmatched. Germline-derived CDR1 and CDR2 are SGHAT and FQNNGV. CDR3 region: CASSLEAGGYEQYF. Written as DNA, the CDR3 is TGTGCCAGCAGCTTAGAGGCAGGGGGCTACGAGCAGTACTTC.

The chain has TRBV13 and TRBJ2-7; no definite D call. V dropped 0 bases and J dropped 0 bases, with 3 bases sitting between them. Germline loops: CDR1 PRHDT, CDR2 FYEKMQ (reference sequence). The length of the CDR3 is 13 residues. CDR3 DNA sequence: TGTGCCAGCAGCTTAGGCCGCTCCTACGAGCAGTACTTC. It specifies CASSLGRSYEQYF.

V usage is TRBV2 and J usage is TRBJ1-6; D call uncertain. CDR3 length equals 14 residues. Trimming cost V 0 bases and J 8 bases, with 8 bases left between them. Germline CDR1 SNHLY, CDR2 FYNNEI. The CDR3 DNA reads as TGTGCCAGCAGTGAAGCATCCGGTTATTCACCCCTCCACTTT. Amino acids: CASSEASGYSPLHF.

This chain uses TRBV2 with TRBJ2-7; maybe TRBD1 (6 bases). Germline CDR1 and CDR2: SNHLY and FYNNEI. Trimming cost V 3 bases and J 7 bases, with 16 bases left between them. This CDR3 has 14 amino acids. The CDR3 DNA is TGTGCCAGCAGTGATTCTGGGGGCGAAGGGGAGCAGTACTTC. This gives the protein CASSDSGGEGEQYF.

The rearrangement joins TRBV7-8 to TRBJ2-7, with D possibly TRBD2 on 6 matching bases. Germline CDR1 and CDR2: SGHVS and FQNEAQ. CDR3 length: 16 residues. Trimming stripped 5 bases from V and 2 bases from J, with 19 bases between. The CDR3 DNA reads TGTGCCAGCAGCCCATCACCCTGGGGCGGGGCCTACGAGCAGTACTTC. Encoded protein: CASSPSPWGGAYEQYF.

This clone occurred once. The rearrangement joins TRBV19 to TRBJ1-6, with TRBD1 identical over 7 bases. Looked up from germline, CDR1 is LNHDA and CDR2 is SQIVND (reference sequence). CDR3 length equals 15 residues. The V and J ends lost 5 bases and 6 bases, in that order; junction bases with no gene match: 7. The CDR3 protein is CASSSQGNGNSPLHF. Written as DNA, the CDR3 is TGTGCCAGTAGTTCACAGGGGAACGGTAATTCACCCCTCCACTTT.

This CDR3 is CASSTPFGRAHEQFF. As DNA, the CDR3 is TGTGCCAGTAGTACCCCTTTCGGGAGGGCCCATGAGCAGTTCTTC. This rearrangement joins TRBV19 to TRBJ2-1, with TRBD2 matching over 8 bases. This CDR3 spans 15 amino acids. CDR1 LNHDA and CDR2 SQIVND come from the germline V gene (reference sequence). The ends lost 4 bases at V and 8 bases at J; junction bases unmatched: 10.

This chain links TRBV7-2 with TRBJ2-7; TRBD1 matches at 7 bases. Germline CDR1 reads SGHTA; CDR2 reads FQGNSA. Trimming cost V 7 bases and J 2 bases; bases outside gene matches: 11. The CDR3 contains 15 residues. The CDR3 DNA is TGTGCCAGCACCTGGGACAGCCAATCAACCTACGAGCAGTACTTC. It codes for CASTWDSQSTYEQYF.

This sequence joins TRBV28 and TRBJ2-3, with 14 positions matching TRBD2. Looked up from germline, CDR1 is MDHEN and CDR2 is SYDVKM. The junction had 8 bases not matched to a gene; V was cut back by 6 bases and J by 0 bases. The length of the CDR3 is 18 residues. The chain's CDR3 is CASSFTGLAGGSTDTQYF. CDR3 DNA: TGTGCCAGCAGCTTCACAGGACTAGCGGGAGGTAGCACAGATACGCAGTATTTT.

This clone was seen only once. The chain couples TRBV5-4 to TRBJ2-5, with D possibly matching TRBD1 (6 bases). The CDR3 contains 15 residues. V shed 0 bases and J shed 2 bases, with 11 bases lying between them. Germline CDR1 is SGHNT and CDR2 is YYREEE (reference sequence). The chain's CDR3 is CASSLGTEKQETQYF. In DNA form, the CDR3 reads TGTGCCAGCAGCTTGGGGACAGAAAAGCAAGAGACCCAGTACTTC.

This chain connects TRBV7-9 to TRBJ2-3; D unresolved. The CDR3 sequence is 14 residues long. Germline CDR1 and CDR2: SEHNR and FQNEAQ (reference sequence). Trimming took 1 base from V and 2 from J, leaving 7 bases between them. Written as DNA, the CDR3 is TGTGCCAGCAGCTTAGGGCAGGACACAGATACGCAGTATTTT. Translating it yields CASSLGQDTDTQYF.

This sequence joins TRBV19 and TRBJ2-3, with 12 bases identical to TRBD2. Losses at the gene ends were 7 bases for V and 1 base for J; bases not matched to a gene: 6. In germline, CDR1 is LNHDA, CDR2 SQIVND (reference sequence). The CDR3 length is 16 residues. CDR3 amino acids: CASTSGRAEGTDTQYF. Here the CDR3 DNA reads TGTGCCAGTACTAGCGGGAGGGCCGAGGGCACAGATACGCAGTATTTT.

This chain uses TRBV7-2 with TRBJ1-4; 10 nucleotides match TRBD1. Germline lookup yields CDR1 SGHTA and CDR2 FQGNSA. Germline trimming cut 6 bases from V and 0 bases from J; bases unmatched to any gene: 7. This CDR3 contains 17 residues. The CDR3 nucleotides read TGTGCCAGCAGACGAGACAGGGGGCGAGCAACTAATGAAAAACTGTTTTTT. Protein product: CASRRDRGRATNEKLFF.

Comment on this clone: Relative to the germline gene, one junction end is altered; a read error may explain this. The chain joins TRBV7-9 to TRBJ2-1, with 9 bases identical to TRBD2. Germline V gene lookup returns CDR1 SEHNR and CDR2 FQNEAQ (reference sequence). This CDR3 is built from 17 residues. CDR3 nucleotides: TGCGCCAGCACCCTCTCCGGCCGCGGGGGGGCGGGAAATGAGCAGTTCTTC. Encoded protein: CASTLSGRGGAGNEQFF.

V is TRBV5-4 and J is TRBJ2-4; TRBD1 matches at 8 bases. In germline, CDR1 is SGHNT, CDR2 YYREEE (reference sequence). V was pared by 2 bases and J by 8 bases, with 6 bases of the junction left unmatched. The CDR3 sequence is 14 residues long. CDR3 amino acids: CASSLAGTGDIQYF. For the CDR3, the DNA is TGTGCCAGCAGCTTAGCAGGGACAGGCGACATTCAGTACTTC.

This clone has a handful of counts. The rearrangement links TRBV9 to TRBJ2-2; D is ambiguous. This CDR3 is built from 15 residues. Trimming shortened V by 0 bases and J by 2 bases, and 8 bases separated the two germline ends. Germline V lookup: CDR1 SGDLS, CDR2 YYNGEE. CDR3 nucleotide sequence: TGTGCCAGCAGCGTAGGCGCGGCTAACACCGGGGAGCTGTTTTTT. Translated: CASSVGAANTGELFF.

The chain recombines TRBV7-2 with TRBJ1-4; D is undetermined. The CDR3 has 15 residues. The germline CDR1 and CDR2 sequences are SGHTA and FQGNSA. With 4 bases removed from V and 0 bases from J, the gap between germline ends came to 9 bases. CDR3 loop: CASSSGISTNEKLFF. The CDR3 bases are TGTGCCAGCAGCTCGGGGATTTCAACTAATGAAAAACTGTTTTTT.

The rearrangement links TRBV9 to TRBJ2-3; 7 positions agree with TRBD2. Per the germline V gene, CDR1 is SGDLS and CDR2 is YYNGEE. This CDR3 region has 15 residues. The J segment lost 1 base and the V segment lost 1 base, leaving 3 bases of the junction unmatched. The CDR3: CASSVRRGGTDTQYF. CDR3 nucleotide sequence: TGTGCCAGCAGCGTACGACGGGGGGGCACAGATACGCAGTATTTT.

V is TRBV19 and J is TRBJ2-2; possibly TRBD2 for D (6 bases). The CDR3 spans 15 residues. Trimming removed 2 bases at V and 7 bases at J, with 14 bases between. Germline V gene data show CDR1 as LNHDA and CDR2 as SQIVND (reference sequence). The CDR3 nucleotides read TGTGCCAGTAGTATAAGCGGGTCTAGCTACGGGGAGCTGTTTTTT. Translating gives CASSISGSSYGELFF.

J is TRBJ1-1 and V is TRBV6-2 or TRBV6-3; 8 bases are shared with TRBD1. With V trimmed by 6 bases and J by 1 base, 13 bases remained unmatched. Germline CDR1 MNHEY, CDR2 SVGEGT. The CDR3 runs to 17 residues. The CDR3 here is CASSLPSGGFKNTEAFF. The CDR3 DNA follows: TGTGCCAGCAGCCTTCCCTCAGGGGGCTTTAAGAACACTGAAGCTTTCTTT.

This clone was seen only once. The chain combines TRBV6-4 with TRBJ2-1; 9 bases agree with TRBD1. The CDR3 is made up of 15 amino acids. V shed 2 bases, J shed 2 bases, and the junction held 1 base outside the gene matches. Germline values: CDR1 MRHNA, CDR2 SNTAGT. DNA of the CDR3: TGTGCCAGCAGTGACGGGGACAGGGCCTACAATGAGCAGTTCTTC. This sequence encodes CASSDGDRAYNEQFF.